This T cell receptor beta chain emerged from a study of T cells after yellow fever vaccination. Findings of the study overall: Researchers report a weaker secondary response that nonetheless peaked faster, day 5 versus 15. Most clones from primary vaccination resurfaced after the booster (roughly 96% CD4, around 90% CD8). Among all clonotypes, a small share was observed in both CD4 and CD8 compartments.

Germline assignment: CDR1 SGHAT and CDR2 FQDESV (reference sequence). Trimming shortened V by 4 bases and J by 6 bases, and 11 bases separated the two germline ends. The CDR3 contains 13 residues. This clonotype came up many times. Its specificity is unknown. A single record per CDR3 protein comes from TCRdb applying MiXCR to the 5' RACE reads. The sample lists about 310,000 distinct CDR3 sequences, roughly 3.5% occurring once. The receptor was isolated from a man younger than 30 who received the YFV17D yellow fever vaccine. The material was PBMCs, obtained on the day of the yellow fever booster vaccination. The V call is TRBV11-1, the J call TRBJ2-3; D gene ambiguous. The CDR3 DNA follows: TGTGCCAGCAGCTCCAGGCCCCCGGATACGCAGTATTTT. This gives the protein CASSSRPPDTQYF.